This entry features one T cell receptor beta chain sequence. The antigen remains unidentified. Per the germline V gene, CDR1 is LGHNA and CDR2 is YSLEER. The CDR3 runs to 16 residues. V lost 0 bases to trimming and J lost 3 bases, with 13 bases between them. This sample is drawn from a study of blood T cells in healthy people across ages. Study outcomes and limitations: Expanded clonotype shifts may have been confounded, as the donors had an unknown CMV status. Unsorted PBMCs blocked a conclusive comparison of naive and antigen-experienced cells.

It was with a sample-barcoded 5' primer and a J-beta primer mix that a second PCR of roughly 6 to 12 cycles was run. A template-switch adaptor with 12 random nucleotides tagged each cDNA molecule. Per sample, CDR3-containing paired-end reads numbered at least 3 million. TCRdb itself ran the 5' RACE reads through MiXCR, one entry per CDR3 protein. Among around 870,000 distinct CDR3 sequences listed, about 28% were seen once. V usage is TRBV4-3 and J usage is TRBJ2-3; possible D gene TRBD1, 6 bases. This receptor was identified in a woman aged 80 or over in good health. The sequenced material came from blood. DNA of the CDR3: TGCGCCAGCAGCCAAGATCTACAGGGTATGACAGATACGCAGTATTTT. Residues: CASSQDLQGMTDTQYF.